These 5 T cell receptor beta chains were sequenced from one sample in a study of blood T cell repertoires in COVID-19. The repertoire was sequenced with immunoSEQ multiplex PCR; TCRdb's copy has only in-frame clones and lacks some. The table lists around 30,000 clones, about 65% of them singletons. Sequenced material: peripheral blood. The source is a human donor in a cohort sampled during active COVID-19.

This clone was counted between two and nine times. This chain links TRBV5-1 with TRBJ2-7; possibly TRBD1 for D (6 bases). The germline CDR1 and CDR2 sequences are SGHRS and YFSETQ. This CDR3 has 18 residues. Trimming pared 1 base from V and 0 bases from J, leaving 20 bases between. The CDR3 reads CASSLILGGRDNSYEQYF. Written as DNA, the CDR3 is TGCGCCAGCAGCTTGATATTGGGTGGCCGGGACAACTCCTACGAGCAGTACTTC.

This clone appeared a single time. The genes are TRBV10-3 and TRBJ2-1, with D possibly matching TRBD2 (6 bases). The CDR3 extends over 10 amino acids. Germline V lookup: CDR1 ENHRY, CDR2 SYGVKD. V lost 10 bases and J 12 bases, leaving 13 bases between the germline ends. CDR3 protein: CATREGGQFF. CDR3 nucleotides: TGTGCCACCCGAGAGGGAGGGCAGTTCTTC.

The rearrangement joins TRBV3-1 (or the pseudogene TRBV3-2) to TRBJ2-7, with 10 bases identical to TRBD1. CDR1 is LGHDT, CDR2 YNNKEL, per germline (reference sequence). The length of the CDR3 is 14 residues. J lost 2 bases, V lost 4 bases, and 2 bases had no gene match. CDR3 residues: CASSRGQGAYEQYF. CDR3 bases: TGTGCCAGCAGCCGTGGACAGGGGGCCTACGAGCAGTACTTC.

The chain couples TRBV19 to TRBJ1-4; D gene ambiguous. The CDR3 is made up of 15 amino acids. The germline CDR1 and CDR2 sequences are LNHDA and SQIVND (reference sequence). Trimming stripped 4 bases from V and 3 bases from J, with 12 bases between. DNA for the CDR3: TGTGCCAGTAGTACTGGTGTTCGGGCTAATGAAAAACTGTTTTTT. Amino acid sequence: CASSTGVRANEKLFF.

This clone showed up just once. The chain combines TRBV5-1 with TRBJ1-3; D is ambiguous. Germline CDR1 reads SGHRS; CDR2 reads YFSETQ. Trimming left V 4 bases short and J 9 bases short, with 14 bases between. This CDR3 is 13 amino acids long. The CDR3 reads CASSEVSGSTIYF. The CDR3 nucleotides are TGCGCCAGCAGCGAGGTTTCGGGTAGCACCATATATTTT.